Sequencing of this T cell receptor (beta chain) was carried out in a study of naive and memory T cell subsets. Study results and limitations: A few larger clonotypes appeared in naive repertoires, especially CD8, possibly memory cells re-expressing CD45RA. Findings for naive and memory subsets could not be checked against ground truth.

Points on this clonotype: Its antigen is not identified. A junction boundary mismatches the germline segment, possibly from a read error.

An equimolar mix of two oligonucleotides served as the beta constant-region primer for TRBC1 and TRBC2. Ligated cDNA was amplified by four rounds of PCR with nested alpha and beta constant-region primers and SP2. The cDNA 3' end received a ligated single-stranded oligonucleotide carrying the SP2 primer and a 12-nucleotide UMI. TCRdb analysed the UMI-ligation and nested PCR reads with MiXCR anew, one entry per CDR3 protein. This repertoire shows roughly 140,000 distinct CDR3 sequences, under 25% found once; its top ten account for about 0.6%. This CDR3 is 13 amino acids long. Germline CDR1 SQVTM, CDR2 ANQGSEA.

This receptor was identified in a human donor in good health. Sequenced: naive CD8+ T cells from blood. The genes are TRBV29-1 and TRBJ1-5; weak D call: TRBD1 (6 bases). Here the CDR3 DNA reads TGCAGCGTTCAAGACAGGAGAGAAGGGCCCCAGCATTTT. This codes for CSVQDRREGPQHF.